This TCR beta chain was sequenced for a study of T cell responses to AZD1222 COVID-19 vaccine. Both about-4-week and about-12-week second-dose recipients were combined. Study observations and caveats: Reportedly, close to half of spike-specific TCRs are directed against unmutated variant regions. Donors were mostly white British, more females; clonal diversity possibly underestimated.

Clones were read by immunoSEQ multiplex PCR, and TCRdb kept only the in-frame ones, dropping some. The sample carries over 75,000 clones, 80% to 90% recorded once. Germline CDR1 is SGHDT and CDR2 is YYEEEE. CDR3 length equals 15 residues. With 1 base removed from V and 5 bases from J, the gap between germline ends came to 15 bases. On this clone: Its target is unknown.

This clonotype was obtained from an adult who received the AZD1222 COVID-19 vaccine. The specimen was peripheral blood, collected 28 days after the second AZD1222 dose. The rearrangement uses TRBV5-6 and TRBJ2-5; the D gene is possibly TRBD1 (6 bases). As DNA, the CDR3 is TGTGCCAGCAGCTTGACAGGGTTCCTCGGGGAGACCCAGTACTTC. Translated, it gives CASSLTGFLGETQYF.